The 32 T cell receptor beta chains presented below share a single source sample, sequenced in a study of T cell repertoires in cytomegalovirus infection. MiXCR, run by TCRdb on the reads, gives a single entry per CDR3 protein. The sample has 310,000 or so distinct CDR3 sequences, about a sixth seen once. Sequenced input: PBMCs. The receptors derive from a human donor in good health (CMV status not recorded). Some clones in this sample may be carry-over from other donors' samples.

This clonotype has ten or more counts. The chain uses TRBV7-8 and TRBJ2-1; 9 nucleotides align to TRBD1. The germline V gene has CDR1 SGHVS and CDR2 FQNEAQ. The CDR3 sequence is 17 residues long. The J segment lost 6 bases and the V segment lost 1 base, leaving 10 bases of the junction unmatched. CDR3 residues: CASSLGNPGQGVNEQFF. CDR3 nucleotides: TGTGCCAGCAGCTTAGGTAATCCGGGACAGGGTGTCAATGAGCAGTTCTTC.

Only a few counts were recorded for this clonotype. This sequence joins TRBV6-2 or TRBV6-3 and TRBJ1-1; 7 nucleotides line up with TRBD1. V shed 3 bases and J 3 bases; nucleotides not matched to a gene: 10. The V gene's germline CDR1 is MNHEY and CDR2 SVGEGT. The CDR3 extends over 16 amino acids. Here the CDR3 DNA reads TGTGCCAGCAGTTATCCGACAGGGAAGTTGTACACTGAAGCTTTCTTT. This sequence encodes CASSYPTGKLYTEAFF.

The CDR3 is CASSLRTGPIYEQYF. CDR3 DNA: TGTGCCAGTAGTCTTCGGACAGGGCCGATCTACGAGCAGTACTTC. The gene calls are TRBV19 and TRBJ2-7; 8 nucleotides match TRBD1. Germline V gene data show CDR1 as LNHDA and CDR2 as SQIVND (reference sequence). The CDR3 runs 15 residues. V shed 5 bases and J 3 bases; nucleotides not matched to a gene: 9. The full variable domain, with the rest looked up from reference TRBV19 and TRBJ2-7, is DGGITQSPKYLFRKEGQNVTLSCEQNLNHDAMYWYRQDPGQGLRLIYYSQIVNDFQKGDIAEGYSVSREKKESFPLTVTSAQKNPTAFYLCASSLRTGPIYEQYFGPGTRLTVT.

The chain recombines TRBV25-1 with TRBJ1-6, with D possibly TRBD1 on 5 matching bases. V dropped 7 bases and J dropped 7 bases, with 14 bases sitting between them. There are 14 residues in the CDR3. Germline V gives CDR1 MGHDK, CDR2 SYGVNS. The CDR3, as DNA: TGTGCCAGCAACGACCGGGGGTCCAATTCACCCCTCCACTTT. This sequence encodes CASNDRGSNSPLHF. The full variable domain, its missing parts supplied by reference TRBV25-1 and TRBJ1-6, is EADIYQTPRYLVIGTGKKITLECSQTMGHDKMYWYQQDPGMELHLIHYSYGVNSTEKGDLSSESTVSRIRTEHFPLTLESARPSHTSQYLCASNDRGSNSPLHFGNGTRLTVT.

The chain employs TRBV3-1 and TRBJ1-1; 7 bases map to TRBD1. Looked up from germline, CDR1 is LGHDT and CDR2 is YNNKEL (reference sequence). J gave up 8 bases and V 6 bases, and 9 bases lay outside the gene matches. The length of the CDR3 is 13 residues. The CDR3 region is CASSQGTDLEAFF. The CDR3 DNA follows: TGTGCCAGCAGTCAGGGGACAGACCTAGAAGCTTTCTTT.

This clonotype was seen ten or more times. The V gene is TRBV7-2, the J gene TRBJ1-2, with D perhaps TRBD1 (6 bases). The CDR3 contains 14 residues. Germline V gene data show CDR1 as SGHTA and CDR2 as FQGNSA. The ends were cut back, 0 bases at V and 8 bases at J, with 13 bases in the middle. The chain's CDR3 is CASSLAVRGQGYTF. The CDR3 DNA reads as TGTGCCAGCAGCTTAGCAGTCCGGGGGCAAGGCTACACCTTC.

This clonotype showed up many times. The V call is TRBV7-8, the J call TRBJ1-1; perhaps TRBD1 as D (5 bases). Per the germline V gene, CDR1 is SGHVS and CDR2 is FQNEAQ. V was pared by 5 bases and J by 4 bases, with 14 bases between. CDR3 length: 14 residues. CDR3 nucleotide sequence: TGTGCCAGCAGCATAAATGACCAGGGCACTGAAGCTTTCTTT. Translated, it gives CASSINDQGTEAFF.

This clonotype was detected only a few times. The chain couples TRBV12-3 or TRBV12-4 to TRBJ2-1, with 8 positions matching TRBD1. The CDR3 length is 13 residues. Trimming cost V 5 bases and J 7 bases; bases outside gene matches: 4. The CDR3 is CASSLWTGNEQFF. In DNA form, the CDR3 reads TGTGCCAGCAGTCTCTGGACAGGGAATGAGCAGTTCTTC.

This clonotype occurred a few times. The J gene is TRBJ1-1, the V gene TRBV6-1, with a weak D call TRBD1 (5 bases). The germline V gene encodes CDR1 MNHNS and CDR2 SASEGT. Trimming stripped 6 bases from V and 9 bases from J, with 20 bases between. The CDR3 loop spans 14 amino acids. The CDR3 region is CASRPRFLGEKAFF. CDR3 bases: TGTGCCAGCAGACCAAGGTTTTTGGGGGAAAAAGCTTTCTTT.

This clonotype has at least ten counts. Written as DNA, the CDR3 is TGTGCCAGCAGCTTAGGGACTAGCGGGCCCTACGAGCAGTACTTC. It translates to CASSLGTSGPYEQYF. J is TRBJ2-7 and V is TRBV7-2; the match to TRBD2 covers 11 bases. Germline trimming cut 1 base from V and 2 bases from J; bases unmatched to any gene: 1. The length of the CDR3 is 15 residues. Germline loops: CDR1 SGHTA, CDR2 FQGNSA.

This chain links TRBV10-3 with TRBJ2-1; D unclear. This CDR3 region has 11 residues. From germline, CDR1 is ENHRY and CDR2 SYGVKD. V lost 5 bases to trimming and J lost 1 base, with 0 bases between them. CDR3 sequence: CAISSYNEQFF. The CDR3 nucleotides are TGTGCCATCAGTTCCTACAATGAGCAGTTCTTC.

In this sample, this clonotype turned up a few times. V and J are TRBV19 and TRBJ2-7; D is undetermined. The V gene's germline CDR1 is LNHDA and CDR2 SQIVND (reference sequence). Trimming shortened V by 4 bases and J by 2 bases, and 9 bases separated the two germline ends. The CDR3 runs to 13 residues. CDR3 nucleotide sequence: TGTGCCAGTAGTAGTCGCCCTCCCTACGAGCAGTACTTC. Protein product: CASSSRPPYEQYF.

The V and J genes are TRBV4-1 and TRBJ1-1; 7 nucleotides match TRBD1. This CDR3 spans 13 amino acids. Per the germline V gene, CDR1 is MGHRA and CDR2 is YSYEKL. With V trimmed by 3 bases and J by 5 bases, 3 bases remained unmatched. The CDR3 sequence: CASSQDRWTEAFF. CDR3 nucleotides: TGCGCCAGCAGCCAGGACAGGTGGACTGAAGCTTTCTTT.

This clonotype was observed at least ten times. The chain carries TRBV7-2 and TRBJ2-5; D perhaps matches TRBD2 (6 bases). The ends were cut back, 6 bases at V and 5 bases at J, with 22 bases in the middle. This CDR3 has 16 residues. Germline CDR1 is SGHTA and CDR2 is FQGNSA. The CDR3 DNA reads TGTGCCAGCAGTTTTGCCCCGCGGGGCGGAGGGGAGACCCAGTACTTC. Protein product: CASSFAPRGGGETQYF.

In its sample, this clonotype was seen many times. The chain joins TRBV10-3 to TRBJ1-5; the D is unclear. The CDR3 is 14 residues long. Germline V lookup: CDR1 ENHRY, CDR2 SYGVKD. Between the trimmed V and J ends, which lost 8 bases and 2 bases, there was a span of 13 bases. The CDR3 region is CAISEGRGNQPQHF. The CDR3 DNA follows: TGTGCCATCTCGGAGGGTCGGGGCAATCAGCCCCAGCATTTT.

V usage is TRBV28 and J usage is TRBJ2-4; D may match TRBD1 or TRBD2 (5 bases each). Trimming shortened V by 5 bases and J by 0 bases, and 17 bases separated the two germline ends. Germline loops: CDR1 MDHEN, CDR2 SYDVKM. This CDR3 is built from 17 residues. DNA for the CDR3: TGTGCCAGCAGTCTCCTCTCGGTGGGGGTAGCCAAAAACATTCAGTACTTC. This codes for CASSLLSVGVAKNIQYF.

This clonotype was seen ten or more times. The chain joins TRBV7-9 to TRBJ1-2; TRBD1 agrees at 7 bases. Germline CDR1 reads SEHNR; CDR2 reads FQNEAQ (reference sequence). With 3 bases clipped from V and 0 bases from J, the junction kept 10 bases outside the gene matches. The length of the CDR3 is 17 residues. CDR3 in amino acids: CASSFRDSINTNYGYTF. For the CDR3, the DNA is TGTGCCAGCAGCTTCCGGGACAGCATAAATACTAACTATGGCTACACCTTC.

The CDR3, as DNA: TGTGCCAGCAGTGGAAGGACAGGGGAGAGGCAGACCCAGTACTTC. This codes for CASSGRTGERQTQYF. The chain is built from TRBV12-3 or TRBV12-4 and TRBJ2-5; 9 nucleotides agree with TRBD1. V gave up 5 bases and J gave up 6 bases; unmatched junction bases: 10. The CDR3 sequence is 15 residues long.

This clonotype was seen many times. V and J are TRBV27 and TRBJ2-7, with no clear D. With 5 bases removed from V and 4 bases from J, the gap between germline ends came to 12 bases. The CDR3 sequence is 13 residues long. Germline V CDR1 and CDR2: MNHEY, SMNVEV (reference sequence). CDR3 region: CASSAVTGYEQYF. CDR3 bases: TGTGCCAGCAGTGCCGTCACTGGTTACGAGCAGTACTTC.

The chain is built from TRBV2 and TRBJ1-5; D is unclear. V lost 4 bases to trimming and J lost 6 bases, with 10 bases between them. The CDR3 extends over 13 amino acids. The germline V gene has CDR1 SNHLY and CDR2 FYNNEI. CDR3 sequence: CASSGAHGQPQHF. CDR3 in DNA: TGTGCCAGCAGTGGAGCACATGGTCAGCCCCAGCATTTT.

The J gene is TRBJ2-5, the V gene TRBV19; D gene unclear. CDR3 length equals 12 residues. V was cut by 3 bases and J by 5 bases, with 7 bases left in between. The germline V gene encodes CDR1 LNHDA and CDR2 SQIVND (reference sequence). CDR3: CASSMRRETQYF. CDR3 bases: TGTGCCAGTAGTATGAGGCGGGAGACCCAGTACTTC.

This clonotype was counted a single time. The chain uses TRBV4-3 and TRBJ2-1; the D call may be TRBD1 or TRBD2 (5 bases each). This CDR3 spans 18 amino acids. Germline CDR1 reads LGHNA; CDR2 reads YSLEER. V was pared by 0 bases and J by 0 bases, with 15 bases between. In DNA form, the CDR3 reads TGCGCCAGCAGCCAAGAACCTCCGGGGACCCTCTCCTACAATGAGCAGTTCTTC. It is translated as CASSQEPPGTLSYNEQFF.

This clonotype has ten or more counts. The V and J genes are TRBV7-2 and TRBJ1-6; TRBD1 might be the D (6 bases). From germline, CDR1 is SGHTA and CDR2 FQGNSA. V was shortened by 1 base and J by 9 bases, with 19 bases between the two germline ends. The CDR3 extends over 17 amino acids. The DNA for the CDR3 is TGTGCCAGCAGCTTAGAGTTGGTGGACAGCTTGGGTTCACCCCTCCACTTT. Amino acid sequence: CASSLELVDSLGSPLHF.

This clonotype was seen ten or more times. The chain employs TRBV12-3 or TRBV12-4 and TRBJ2-3, with D hard to call. The CDR3 spans 12 residues. Trimming pared 6 bases from V and 5 bases from J, leaving 9 bases between. This CDR3 reads CASRNRIDTQYF. The CDR3 coding sequence is TGTGCCAGCAGAAACCGAATAGATACGCAGTATTTT.

This clonotype came up a few times. This chain joins TRBV27 and TRBJ2-7; D uncertain. The CDR3 is made up of 14 amino acids. V was cut by 5 bases and J by 2 bases, with 13 bases left in between. CDR1 and CDR2 (germline): MNHEY, SMNVEV (reference sequence). The CDR3 region is CASSPALGAYEQYF. The CDR3 DNA reads TGTGCCAGCAGTCCGGCACTTGGCGCCTACGAGCAGTACTTC.

This clonotype was recorded many times. The chain is built from TRBV7-2 and TRBJ1-2, with a weak D call TRBD1 (5 bases). The CDR3 consists of 13 residues. CDR1 is SGHTA, CDR2 FQGNSA, per germline. Trimming took 4 bases from V and 8 from J, leaving 14 bases between them. In DNA form, the CDR3 reads TGTGCCAGCAGCTCCCAGGGCCCGCTGGGCTACACCTTC. As protein: CASSSQGPLGYTF. Looking up the rest from reference TRBV7-2 and TRBJ1-2 gives the full variable domain: GAGVSQSPSNKVTEKGKDVELRCDPISGHTALYWYRQSLGQGLEFLIYFQGNSAPDKSGLPSDRFSAERTGGSVSTLTIQRTQQEDSAVYLCASSSQGPLGYTFGSGTRLTVV.

This clonotype was counted ten times or more. The V gene is TRBV12-3 or TRBV12-4, the J gene TRBJ1-1; D perhaps matches TRBD1 (5 bases). V was trimmed by 8 bases and J by 1 base, leaving 14 bases between them. The CDR3 has 14 amino acids. CDR3 in amino acids: CASADRPQNTEAFF. The DNA for the CDR3 is TGTGCCAGCGCCGACAGACCGCAGAACACTGAAGCTTTCTTT.

This clonotype occurred a few times. The chain recombines TRBV4-3 with TRBJ1-5; D unresolved. The CDR3 spans 15 residues. Trimming shortened V by 2 bases and J by 3 bases, and 11 bases separated the two germline ends. Germline lookup yields CDR1 LGHNA and CDR2 YSLEER. The DNA of the CDR3 is TGCGCCAGCAGCCAAAGTTTAGGGTTCAATCAGCCCCAGCATTTT. As protein: CASSQSLGFNQPQHF.

Many counts were recorded for this clonotype. The chain has TRBV7-6 and TRBJ2-1; D gene unclear. Trimming shortened V by 0 bases and J by 4 bases, and 4 bases separated the two germline ends. Germline assignment: CDR1 SGHVS and CDR2 FNYEAQ. The CDR3 has 13 amino acids. In nucleotides, the CDR3 is TGTGCCAGCAGCTTAGCGCATTACAATGAGCAGTTCTTC. Its protein is CASSLAHYNEQFF.

Of note for this clonotype: A much larger clone lies a single base off, so this may be a read error. The chain couples TRBV6-2 or TRBV6-3 to TRBJ1-5; the D is unclear. Trimming removed 4 bases from V and 0 bases from J, with 7 bases in between. This CDR3 has 14 amino acids. Germline CDR1 MNHEY, CDR2 SVGEGT. In DNA, the CDR3 is TGTGCCAGCAGTTGGGCGGATAGCAATCAGCCCCAGCATTTT. This codes for CASSWADSNQPQHF.

This rearrangement joins TRBV29-1 to TRBJ2-1; 16 bases fit TRBD2. V shed 3 bases and J 8 bases; nucleotides not matched to a gene: 7. The CDR3 sequence is 16 residues long. Germline CDR1 is SQVTM and CDR2 is ANQGSEA. The CDR3 bases are TGCAGCGTTGAGGGGACTAGCGGGGGGGCCGTCCATGAGCAGTTCTTC. This encodes CSVEGTSGGAVHEQFF.

The chain joins TRBV7-9 to TRBJ1-1; D gene ambiguous. In germline, CDR1 is SEHNR, CDR2 FQNEAQ (reference sequence). V was cut by 5 bases and J by 0 bases, with 16 bases left in between. The CDR3 sequence is 16 residues long. The chain's CDR3 is CASSPPAVDLNTEAFF. The CDR3 DNA is TGTGCCAGCAGCCCCCCGGCAGTGGATTTGAACACTGAAGCTTTCTTT.